The clone carrying this T cell receptor (beta chain) has only a few counts. The record originates from a study of blood T cell repertoires in COVID-19. Study-level background: The United States, Italy and Spain were the sources of the acute and convalescent COVID-19 samples.

In the original processing: Counts of nucleated cells, estimated from reference gene primer amplification, were obtained. Some clones are missing from TCRdb's copy, which holds only in-frame ones; the method was immunoSEQ multiplex PCR. V and J calls and clone size are copied from that table; D and trimming were computed from the DNA. The sample lists about 160,000 clones, about 80% occurring once. The receptor's source is a woman aged 80 or older with acute or convalescent COVID-19. The material sequenced was peripheral blood.

The CDR3 spells CASSPRGGLAHNEQFF. The CDR3 DNA reads TGTGCCAGCAGCCCTAGAGGGGGACTAGCTCACAATGAGCAGTTCTTC. The V gene is TRBV11-3, the J gene TRBJ2-1; TRBD2 agrees at 9 bases. Germline V CDR1 and CDR2: SGHNT, YENEEA. Trimming cost V 5 bases and J 5 bases; bases outside gene matches: 10. CDR3 size: 16 residues.